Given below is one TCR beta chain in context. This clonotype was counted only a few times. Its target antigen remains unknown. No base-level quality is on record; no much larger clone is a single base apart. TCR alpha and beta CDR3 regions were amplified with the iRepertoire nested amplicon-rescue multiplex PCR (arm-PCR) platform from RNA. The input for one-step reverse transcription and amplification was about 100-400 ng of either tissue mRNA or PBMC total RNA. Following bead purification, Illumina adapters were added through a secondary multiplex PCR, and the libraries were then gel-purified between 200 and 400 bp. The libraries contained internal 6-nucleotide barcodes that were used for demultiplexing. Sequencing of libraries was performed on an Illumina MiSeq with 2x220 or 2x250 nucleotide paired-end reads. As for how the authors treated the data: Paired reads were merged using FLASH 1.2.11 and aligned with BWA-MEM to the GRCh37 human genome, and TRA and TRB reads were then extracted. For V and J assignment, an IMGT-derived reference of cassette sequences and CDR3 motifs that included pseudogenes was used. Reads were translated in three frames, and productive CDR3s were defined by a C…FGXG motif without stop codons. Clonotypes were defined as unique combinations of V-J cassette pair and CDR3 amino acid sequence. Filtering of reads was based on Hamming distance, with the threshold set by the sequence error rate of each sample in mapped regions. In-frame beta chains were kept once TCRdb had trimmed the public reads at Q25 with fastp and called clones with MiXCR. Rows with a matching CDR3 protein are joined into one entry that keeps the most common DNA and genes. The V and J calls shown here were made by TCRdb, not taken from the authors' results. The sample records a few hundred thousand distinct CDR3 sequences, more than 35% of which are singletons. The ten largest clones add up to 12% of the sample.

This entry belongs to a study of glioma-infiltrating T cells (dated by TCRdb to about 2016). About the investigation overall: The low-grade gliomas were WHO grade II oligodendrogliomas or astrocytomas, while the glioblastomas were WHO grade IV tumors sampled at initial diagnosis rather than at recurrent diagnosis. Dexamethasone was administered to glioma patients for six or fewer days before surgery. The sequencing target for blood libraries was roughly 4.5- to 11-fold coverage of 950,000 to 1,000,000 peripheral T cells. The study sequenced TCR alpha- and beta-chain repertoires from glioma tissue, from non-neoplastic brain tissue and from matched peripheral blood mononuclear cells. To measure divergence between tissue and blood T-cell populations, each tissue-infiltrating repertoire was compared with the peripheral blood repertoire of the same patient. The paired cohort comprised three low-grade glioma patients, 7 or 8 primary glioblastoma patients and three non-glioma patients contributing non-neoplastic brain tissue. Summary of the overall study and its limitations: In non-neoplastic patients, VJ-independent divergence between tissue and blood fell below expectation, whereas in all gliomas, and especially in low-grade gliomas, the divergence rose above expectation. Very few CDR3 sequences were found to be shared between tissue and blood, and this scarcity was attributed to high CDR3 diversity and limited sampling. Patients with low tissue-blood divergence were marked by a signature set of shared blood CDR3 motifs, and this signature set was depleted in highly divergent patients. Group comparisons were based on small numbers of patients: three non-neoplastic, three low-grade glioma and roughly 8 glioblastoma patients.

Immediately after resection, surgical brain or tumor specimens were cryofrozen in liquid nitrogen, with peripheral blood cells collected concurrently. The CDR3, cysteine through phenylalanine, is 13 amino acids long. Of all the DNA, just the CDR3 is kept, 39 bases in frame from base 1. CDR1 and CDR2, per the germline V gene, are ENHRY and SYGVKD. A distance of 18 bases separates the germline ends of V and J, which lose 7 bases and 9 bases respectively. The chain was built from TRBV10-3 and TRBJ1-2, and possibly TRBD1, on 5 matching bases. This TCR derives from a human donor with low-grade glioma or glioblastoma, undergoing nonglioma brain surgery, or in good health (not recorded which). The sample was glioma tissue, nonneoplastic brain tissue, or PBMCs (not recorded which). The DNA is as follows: TGTGCCATCAAGAACGGGGACGCCGAGAGCTACACCTTC. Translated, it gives CAIKNGDAESYTF.